The 19 T cell receptor beta chains presented below share a single source sample, sequenced in a study of shared clonotypes between healthy human individuals. Generated by immunoSEQ multiplex PCR, the TCRdb table keeps only in-frame clones and is missing some. The sample contains 1,500,000 or so clones, about 98.5% of which appear only once. What was sequenced was naive CD4+ T cells sorted from blood. This sample's subset: CD45RA+ positively selected. The receptors here all came from a man in his thirties or forties in good health.

This clone was seen only once. The chain joins TRBV7-9 to TRBJ2-2, with D possibly being TRBD1 (6 bases). V lost 6 bases, J lost 0 bases, and 14 bases lay in between. Germline CDR1 SEHNR, CDR2 FQNEAQ (reference sequence). CDR3 length: 16 residues. Here the CDR3 reads CASRAQDRANTGELFF. In nucleotides, the CDR3 is TGTGCCAGCAGAGCTCAGGACAGAGCGAACACCGGGGAGCTGTTTTTT.

The rearrangement uses TRBV5-1 and TRBJ1-1; D is unresolved. V was pared by 1 base and J by 1 base, with 11 bases between. The CDR3 is 15 amino acids. The germline V gene encodes CDR1 SGHRS and CDR2 YFSETQ. The CDR3, as DNA: TGCGCCAGCAGCTTGAACAATCCGCCGAACACTGAAGCTTTCTTT. This encodes CASSLNNPPNTEAFF.

The gene calls are TRBV5-1 and TRBJ1-4; TRBD1 matches at 12 bases. This CDR3 has 18 residues. Trimming took 0 bases from V and 7 from J; bases not matched to a gene: 10. Germline V lookup: CDR1 SGHRS, CDR2 YFSETQ. CDR3 coding DNA: TGCGCCAGCAGCTTGGCCGGGGGACAGGGGGCGATTGGTGAAAAACTGTTTTTT. This codes for CASSLAGGQGAIGEKLFF.

On this clone itself: Additional DNA sequences in this sample encode the identical CDR3. This sequence joins TRBV9 and TRBJ1-1, with D possibly matching TRBD1 (5 bases). V was pared by 4 bases and J by 0 bases, with 13 bases between. Germline V CDR1 and CDR2: SGDLS, YYNGEE. CDR3 length equals 15 residues. CDR3 DNA sequence: TGTGCCAGCAGCCCTCGTACAGGAGTGAACACTGAAGCTTTCTTT. Its protein is CASSPRTGVNTEAFF.

The chain recombines TRBV30 with TRBJ2-5; 12 bases align to TRBD2. There are 14 residues in the CDR3. CDR1 and CDR2 (germline): GTSNPN, SVGIG (reference sequence). The V gene end was trimmed by 2 bases and the J gene end by 5 bases; junction bases not matched to a gene: 3. DNA of the CDR3: TGTGCCTGGAGTAGACTAGCGGGAGCGGAGACCCAGTACTTC. This gives the protein CAWSRLAGAETQYF. Full variable domain (rest looked up from reference TRBV30 and TRBJ2-5): SQTIHQWPATLVQPVGSPLSLECTVEGTSNPNLYWYRQAAGRGLQLLFYSVGIGQISSEVPQNLSASRPQDRQFILSSKKLLLSDSGFYLCAWSRLAGAETQYFGPGTRLLVL.

The CDR3 DNA is TGTGCCAGCAAAGGGGCCTCTAACTATGGCTACACCTTC. Its protein is CASKGASNYGYTF. The J gene is TRBJ1-2, the V gene TRBV2; TRBD1 is a possible D gene (5 bases). V lost 7 bases and J lost 0, with 9 bases in between. This CDR3 is built from 13 residues. CDR1 is SNHLY and CDR2 is FYNNEI in the germline V gene.

CDR3 protein: CASSPRTGMSNQPQHF. The CDR3 DNA is TGTGCCAGCAGTCCGCGGACAGGGATGTCCAATCAGCCCCAGCATTTT. The rearrangement uses TRBV27 and TRBJ1-5; 8 nucleotides agree with TRBD1. Trimming took 5 bases from V and 3 from J; bases not matched to a gene: 9. From germline, CDR1 is MNHEY and CDR2 SMNVEV (reference sequence). This CDR3 has 16 amino acids.

This chain uses TRBV28 with TRBJ1-5; TRBD1 matches at 7 bases. CDR1 and CDR2 (germline): MDHEN, SYDVKM. V was clipped by 7 bases and J by 6 bases; unmatched bases: 21. The CDR3 is 18 residues long. This CDR3 is CASTTGGGGGSEIQPQHF. The DNA for the CDR3 is TGTGCCAGCACCACAGGAGGAGGGGGCGGATCGGAGATTCAGCCCCAGCATTTT. Filled out from reference TRBV28 and TRBJ1-5, the complete variable domain reads DVKVTQSSRYLVKRTGEKVFLECVQDMDHENMFWYRQDPGLGLRLIYFSYDVKMKEKGDIPEGYSVSREKKERFSLILESASTNQTSMYLCASTTGGGGGSEIQPQHFGDGTRLSIL.

The gene calls are TRBV25-1 and TRBJ2-1; 8 bases are shared with TRBD1. V shed 6 bases and J 5 bases; nucleotides not matched to a gene: 15. Germline V gene data show CDR1 as MGHDK and CDR2 as SYGVNS. The CDR3 consists of 17 residues. CDR3 sequence (DNA): TGTGCCAGCAGCGCCTTAGGGACAGGCGGAAAAGACAATGAGCAGTTCTTC. Residues: CASSALGTGGKDNEQFF.

The chain links TRBV2 to TRBJ1-1; no clear D. CDR3 length: 14 residues. Germline V gives CDR1 SNHLY, CDR2 FYNNEI. The V gene lost 3 bases and the J gene lost 5 bases, with 13 bases spanning the gap. The CDR3 region is CASSEEGSWTEAFF. The DNA of the CDR3 is TGTGCCAGCAGTGAGGAGGGAAGTTGGACTGAAGCTTTCTTT.

The chain couples TRBV2 to TRBJ1-1; D gene uncertain. Per the germline V gene, CDR1 is SNHLY and CDR2 is FYNNEI. The CDR3 runs 13 residues. Between the trimmed V and J ends, which lost 1 base and 11 bases, there was a span of 14 bases. The CDR3 DNA sequence: TGTGCCAGCAGTGAAGGACGGACTATTGAGGCTTTCTTT. It encodes CASSEGRTIEAFF. Full variable domain (remainder filled in from reference TRBV2 and TRBJ1-1): EPEVTQTPSHQVTQMGQEVILRCVPISNHLYFYWYRQILGQKVEFLVSFYNNEISEKSEIFDDQFSVERPDGSNFTLKIRSTKLEDSAMYFCASSEGRTIEAFFGQGTRLTVV.

The chain recombines TRBV19 with TRBJ2-7; maybe TRBD2 (6 bases). The CDR3 covers 13 residues. Trimming left V 7 bases short and J 1 base short, with 11 bases between. The germline V gene encodes CDR1 LNHDA and CDR2 SQIVND (reference sequence). The CDR3 sequence is CASKASDSYEQYF. The CDR3 region has the DNA TGTGCCAGTAAGGCTAGCGATTCCTACGAGCAGTACTTC.

The genes are TRBV18 and TRBJ2-6, with no clear D. Germline assignment: CDR1 KGHSH and CDR2 LQKENI. This CDR3 is built from 16 residues. V lost 3 bases to trimming and J lost 0 bases, with 9 bases between them. The CDR3 coding sequence is TGTGCCAGCTCACCTCTCAGGTTCTCTGGGGCCAACGTCCTGACTTTC. This translates into CASSPLRFSGANVLTF.

The V call is TRBV6-5, the J call TRBJ1-1, with D perhaps TRBD1 (5 bases). The CDR3 has 15 amino acids. V was clipped by 2 bases and J by 10 bases, with 20 bases between them. Germline V CDR1 and CDR2: MNHEY, SVGAGI. In DNA form, the CDR3 reads TGTGCCAGCAGTTACGGCCAGGGTGGTCCAATTACAGCTTTCTTT. Its translation is CASSYGQGGPITAFF.

This clone appeared once. Other nucleotide sequences in the sample specify the same CDR3. The chain links TRBV9 to TRBJ2-5, with D tentatively TRBD2 (6 bases). This CDR3 is 11 amino acids long. Germline V gene data show CDR1 as SGDLS and CDR2 as YYNGEE. V gave up 2 bases and J gave up 7 bases, with 6 bases separating them. CDR3 DNA: TGTGCCAGCAGCGTGGGAGGGACCCAGTACTTC. It encodes CASSVGGTQYF. The complete variable domain, with remaining parts taken from reference TRBV9 and TRBJ2-5, reads DSGVTQTPKHLITATGQRVTLRCSPRSGDLSVYWYQQSLDQGLQFLIQYYNGEERAKGNILERFSAQQFPDLHSELNLSSLELGDSALYFCASSVGGTQYFGPGTRLLVL.

The rearrangement uses TRBV2 and TRBJ2-7; 8 nucleotides line up with TRBD2. The V gene end was trimmed by 2 bases and the J gene end by 6 bases; junction bases not matched to a gene: 9. The CDR3 covers 15 residues. Germline loops: CDR1 SNHLY, CDR2 FYNNEI. CDR3 DNA: TGTGCCAGCAGTGAAAAAACGGGAGGGCCAGGCGAGCAGTACTTC. Protein product: CASSEKTGGPGEQYF.

Details on this clone: At the DNA level, this CDR3 is encoded by other sequences in the same sample as well. This chain's CDR3 is CASSVASGSHNEQFF. The CDR3 DNA reads TGTGCCAGCAGCGTAGCTAGCGGGAGCCACAATGAGCAGTTCTTC. This rearrangement joins TRBV9 to TRBJ2-1, with 10 nucleotides matching TRBD2. V lost 0 bases, J lost 5 bases, and 2 bases stayed unmatched. CDR3 length equals 15 residues. Germline-derived CDR1 and CDR2 are SGDLS and YYNGEE.

The gene calls are TRBV28 and TRBJ2-3; TRBD1 aligns across 9 bases. Unmatched junction bases numbered 6, after V lost 2 bases and J lost 3 bases. The germline gives CDR1 MDHEN, CDR2 SYDVKM. This CDR3 has 16 amino acids. The CDR3 DNA reads as TGTGCCAGCAGTTTACCCGGGACAGGGACGACAGATACGCAGTATTTT. This encodes CASSLPGTGTTDTQYF.

V usage is TRBV5-4 and J usage is TRBJ2-7; D gene unclear. CDR1 SGHNT and CDR2 YYREEE come from the germline V gene (reference sequence). This CDR3 has 14 residues. The V end lost 0 bases, the J end lost 7 bases, and 14 bases lay between the germline ends. The CDR3 DNA reads as TGTGCCAGCAGCTTGGTTGGCTTCGTCGGAGAGCAGTACTTC. This codes for CASSLVGFVGEQYF.